This TCR beta chain was profiled in a study of cytomegalovirus exposure and HLA in healthy donors. Vbeta (60) and Jbeta (13) primers were used in the PCR. The repertoire was sequenced with immunoSEQ multiplex PCR; TCRdb's copy has only in-frame clones and lacks some. The table shows under 250,000 clones, with approximately 81% occurring only once. On this clone itself: The antigen is not known.

CDR1 is SGDLS, CDR2 YYNGEE, per germline. This CDR3 is 17 amino acids long. With V trimmed by 0 bases and J by 4 bases, 9 bases remained unmatched. General study results and limits: From TCR beta sequences, most subjects' HLA-A and HLA-B alleles were reportedly predicted accurately.

The specimen sequenced was PBMCs. The receptor's source is a woman in her sixties in good health and CMV-seropositive. The rearrangement links TRBV9 to TRBJ2-2, with TRBD2 matching over 7 bases. The CDR3 DNA reads TGTGCCAGCAGCGTAGGGGGAGGGCCCGCGAGCACCGGGGAGCTGTTTTTT. Its protein is CASSVGGGPASTGELFF.